The 25 T cell receptor beta chains listed next were all sequenced from one sample in a study of T cells in localized non-small cell lung cancer (dated by TCRdb to the early 2020s). The library was made by the immunoSEQ multiplex PCR assay. TCRdb's version of the immuneACCESS table is confined to in-frame rearrangements and falls short of the full clone set. An unresolved V gene accounts for under half of the shortfall where checked; the remainder is of unknown origin. Across this sample there are over 70,000 clones, with approximately 87% seen only once. Less than 25% of the sample is in the top ten clones. The material sequenced was peripheral blood, taken before any cancer treatment. Receptors were obtained from a male donor at least 60 years old with stage III squamous cell lung carcinoma.

About this clone itself: The junction departs from germline at one end; a sequencing error may be responsible. V and J are TRBV7-2 and TRBJ1-1; TRBD1 is a possible D gene (6 bases). Per germline, CDR1 SGHTA and CDR2 FQGNSA. This CDR3 comprises 11 residues. CDR3 bases: TGTGCCAGCAGCGTCACAGGGTCGATCCTTTTT. As protein: CASSVTGSILF. Combining the CDR3 with reference TRBV7-2 and TRBJ1-1 gives the whole variable domain GAGVSQSPSNKVTEKGKDVELRCDPISGHTALYWYRQSLGQGLEFLIYFQGNSAPDKSGLPSDRFSAERTGGSVSTLTIQRTQQEDSAVYLCASSVTGSILFGQGTRLTVV.

This clone was seen just once. V is TRBV5-4 and J is TRBJ2-5; 7 bases agree with TRBD1. CDR1 SGHNT and CDR2 YYREEE come from the germline V gene (reference sequence). With 5 bases clipped from V and 4 bases from J, the junction kept 11 bases outside the gene matches. This CDR3 comprises 15 residues. The CDR3 region has the DNA TGTGCCAGCAGTTTAGTACAGGGGAGTGGAGAGACCCAGTACTTC. Its protein is CASSLVQGSGETQYF.

The chain employs TRBV27 and TRBJ2-2; weak D call: TRBD1 (5 bases). V was pared by 5 bases and J by 4 bases, with 11 bases between. This CDR3 contains 14 residues. CDR1 is MNHEY and CDR2 is SMNVEV in the germline V gene (reference sequence). CDR3 amino acids: CASSRTRTTGELFF. CDR3 in DNA: TGTGCCAGCAGTCGGACACGAACCACCGGGGAGCTGTTTTTT.

This rearrangement joins TRBV27 to TRBJ2-7; 9 nucleotides align to TRBD2. CDR1 and CDR2 from the germline V gene are MNHEY and SMNVEV (reference sequence). Trimming cost V 5 bases and J 3 bases; bases outside gene matches: 8. CDR3 size: 15 residues. CDR3 nucleotide sequence: TGTGCCAGCAGTGTACTTAGCGGGGGCTTCTACGAGCAGTACTTC. It is translated as CASSVLSGGFYEQYF.

This chain uses TRBV28 with TRBJ2-5; TRBD1 agrees at 8 bases. V shed 3 bases, J shed 1 base, and the junction held 4 bases outside the gene matches. The germline CDR1 and CDR2 sequences are MDHEN and SYDVKM. The CDR3 has 15 amino acids. CDR3 sequence (DNA): TGTGCCAGCAGTTTTGCCAGGGGGCTCCAAGAGACCCAGTACTTC. Translated, it gives CASSFARGLQETQYF. The full variable domain, in which reference TRBV28 and TRBJ2-5 provide the parts outside the CDR3, is DVKVTQSSRYLVKRTGEKVFLECVQDMDHENMFWYRQDPGLGLRLIYFSYDVKMKEKGDIPEGYSVSREKKERFSLILESASTNQTSMYLCASSFARGLQETQYFGPGTRLLVL.

This chain uses TRBV5-1 with TRBJ2-7; D may be TRBD1 (6 bases). Germline values: CDR1 SGHRS, CDR2 YFSETQ. V was clipped by 0 bases and J by 0 bases, with 10 bases between them. The CDR3 consists of 15 residues. In DNA form, the CDR3 reads TGCGCCAGCAGCTTGGTAGGGGGTTTCTCCTACGAGCAGTACTTC. The encoded protein is CASSLVGGFSYEQYF.

The J gene is TRBJ2-5, the V gene TRBV10-1, with D perhaps TRBD1 (6 bases). The CDR3 loop spans 13 amino acids. The V end lost 4 bases, the J end lost 5 bases, and 11 bases lay between the germline ends. The germline CDR1 and CDR2 sequences are WNHNN and SYGVQD (reference sequence). The CDR3 reads CASSGGGSETQYF. CDR3 DNA: TGCGCCAGCAGTGGAGGGGGTTCCGAGACCCAGTACTTC.

V gene TRBV4-2 combines with J gene TRBJ1-5; no clear D gene. Trimming left V 0 bases short and J 6 bases short, with 12 bases between. CDR1 is LGHNA, CDR2 YNFKEQ, per germline. The CDR3 extends over 15 amino acids. This chain's CDR3 is CASSQEGRYGQPQHF. The DNA of the CDR3 is TGTGCCAGCAGCCAAGAAGGGAGATACGGTCAGCCCCAGCATTTT.

V is TRBV7-2 and J is TRBJ2-7; no definite D call. The CDR3 loop spans 11 amino acids. V was shortened by 3 bases and J by 1 base, with 1 base between the two germline ends. Looked up from germline, CDR1 is SGHTA and CDR2 is FQGNSA. DNA for the CDR3: TGTGCCAGCAGCTTTTCCTACGAGCAGTACTTC. It codes for CASSFSYEQYF.

This clone has just a few counts. This chain uses TRBV5-1 with TRBJ1-2; weak D call: TRBD1 (5 bases). Trimming left V 3 bases short and J 7 bases short, with 13 bases between. The CDR3 spans 13 residues. Germline CDR1 is SGHRS and CDR2 is YFSETQ. The CDR3 DNA sequence: TGCGCCAGCAGCTCGGAATTGGGACTTGGCTACACCTTC. It codes for CASSSELGLGYTF.

CDR3 in amino acids: CASSQVEGGKETQYF. The CDR3, as DNA: TGCGCCAGCAGCCAAGTAGAGGGCGGCAAAGAGACCCAGTACTTC. The chain combines TRBV4-1 with TRBJ2-5; D is possibly TRBD2 (5 bases). Between the trimmed V and J ends, which lost 1 base and 3 bases, there was a span of 12 bases. Germline values: CDR1 MGHRA, CDR2 YSYEKL. This CDR3 has 15 residues.

CDR3 bases: TGTGCCTGCGGACAGGGAGTTAACTATGGCTACACCTTC. This gives the protein CACGQGVNYGYTF. The chain links TRBV6-1 to TRBJ1-2; 8 nucleotides line up with TRBD1. Trimming removed 11 bases from V and 1 base from J; junction bases left unmatched: 6. CDR1 MNHNS and CDR2 SASEGT come from the germline V gene. The CDR3 totals 13 residues.

The V call is TRBV19, the J call TRBJ2-1; no firm D call. V gave up 7 bases and J gave up 5 bases, with 9 bases separating them. Germline V gene data show CDR1 as LNHDA and CDR2 as SQIVND (reference sequence). The CDR3 has 12 amino acids. CDR3 residues: CASNNGHNEQFF. As DNA, the CDR3 is TGTGCCAGTAATAACGGCCACAATGAGCAGTTCTTC.

V usage is TRBV25-1 and J usage is TRBJ1-1, with D perhaps matching TRBD1 (5 bases). The length of the CDR3 is 12 residues. CDR1 and CDR2 from the germline V gene are MGHDK and SYGVNS. Between the trimmed V and J ends, which lost 10 bases and 6 bases, there was a span of 15 bases. CDR3: CATRSLGPEAFF. The DNA of the CDR3 is TGTGCCACCAGGAGTTTGGGACCTGAAGCTTTCTTT.

The V gene is TRBV11-3, the J gene TRBJ2-2; 10 bases fit TRBD1. The J segment lost 6 bases and the V segment lost 5 bases, leaving 6 bases of the junction unmatched. The CDR3 covers 15 residues. Germline V gene sequence: CDR1 SGHNT, CDR2 YENEEA. CDR3 sequence (DNA): TGTGCCAGCAGCCAGGGACAGGGGTTATCCGGGGAGCTGTTTTTT. The encoded protein is CASSQGQGLSGELFF.

V is TRBV6-6 and J is TRBJ2-7; 7 bases match TRBD1. This CDR3 has 13 residues. J was trimmed by 4 bases and V by 5 bases; bases with no gene match: 5. Germline V gene data show CDR1 as MNHNY and CDR2 as SVGAGI (reference sequence). The CDR3 spells CASSTGQRYEQYV. In DNA, the CDR3 is TGTGCCAGCAGTACGGGACAGCGATACGAGCAGTACGTC.

This chain links TRBV10-2 with TRBJ2-5; TRBD1 agrees at 9 bases. Germline CDR1 WSHSY, CDR2 SAAADI. This CDR3 is built from 13 residues. V shed 6 bases, J shed 7 bases, and the junction held 6 bases outside the gene matches. CDR3 DNA: TGCGCCAGCAGGGACAGGGGTTTCGGGACCCAGTACTTC. Translated: CASRDRGFGTQYF.

The chain couples TRBV7-2 to TRBJ1-1; TRBD1 is a possible D gene (5 bases). The CDR3 contains 14 residues. The germline V gene encodes CDR1 SGHTA and CDR2 FQGNSA. Trimming left V 5 bases short and J 5 bases short, with 15 bases between. In DNA, the CDR3 is TGTGCCAGCAGCCTACGACAGCTGTGGACTGAAGCTTTCTTT. Protein: CASSLRQLWTEAFF.

J is TRBJ1-3 and V is TRBV25-1; D gene uncertain. V was clipped by 3 bases and J by 1 base, with 7 bases between them. CDR1 MGHDK and CDR2 SYGVNS come from the germline V gene. This CDR3 is 14 amino acids long. The DNA of the CDR3 is TGTGCCAGCAGTGACAGGACTTCTGGAAACACCATATATTTT. Residues: CASSDRTSGNTIYF.

V usage is TRBV6-1 and J usage is TRBJ1-3, with TRBD1 matching over 9 bases. The germline V gene has CDR1 MNHNS and CDR2 SASEGT. Trimming removed 5 bases from V and 4 bases from J; junction bases left unmatched: 3. The CDR3 has 14 residues. CDR3 DNA: TGTGCCAGCAGTACGGACAGGGGAGGAAACACCATATATTTT. Residues: CASSTDRGGNTIYF.

The rearrangement joins TRBV5-1 to TRBJ2-7; D is possibly TRBD2 (5 bases). The CDR3 runs to 16 residues. V was shortened by 0 bases and J by 0 bases, with 13 bases between the two germline ends. Looked up from germline, CDR1 is SGHRS and CDR2 is YFSETQ. In DNA, the CDR3 is TGCGCCAGCAGCTTGGCTCCGGGATTAAGCTCCTACGAGCAGTACTTC. Translating it yields CASSLAPGLSSYEQYF.

The chain couples TRBV4-3 to TRBJ1-2; D ambiguous. CDR3 length: 13 amino acids. Per the germline V gene, CDR1 is LGHNA and CDR2 is YSLEER. The germline V and J ends were trimmed by 4 bases and 4 bases, with 10 bases remaining between them. The CDR3 region has the DNA TGCGCCAGCAGCCTGACTAGGTCCTATGGCTACACCTTC. Translating gives CASSLTRSYGYTF.

The DNA of the CDR3 is TGTGCCTGGAGTGTAAACCGCGATCAGCCCCAGCATTTT. Amino acid sequence: CAWSVNRDQPQHF. This chain links TRBV30 with TRBJ1-5; D is uncertain. Germline loops: CDR1 GTSNPN, CDR2 SVGIG (reference sequence). This CDR3 is built from 13 residues. Between the trimmed V and J ends, which lost 0 bases and 5 bases, there was a span of 8 bases.

This rearrangement joins TRBV6-1 to TRBJ1-2; the D gene is possibly TRBD1 (6 bases). The CDR3 extends over 16 amino acids. Trimming removed 2 bases at V and 4 bases at J, with 17 bases between. Germline CDR1 reads MNHNS; CDR2 reads SASEGT. The CDR3 DNA reads TGTGCCAGCAGTGAAAGGGGGAGAGGGATCGGCTATGGCTACACCTTC. It is translated as CASSERGRGIGYGYTF.

V usage is TRBV19 and J usage is TRBJ2-5, with 8 bases lining up with TRBD1. The end of the DNA is better explained by TRBJ2-7, so the J call may be wrong. Germline-derived CDR1 and CDR2 are LNHDA and SQIVND (reference sequence). The CDR3 has 13 residues. This chain's CDR3 is CASSIDRGREQYF. The CDR3 DNA reads TGTGCCAGTAGTATAGACAGGGGGCGCGAGCAGTACTTC.